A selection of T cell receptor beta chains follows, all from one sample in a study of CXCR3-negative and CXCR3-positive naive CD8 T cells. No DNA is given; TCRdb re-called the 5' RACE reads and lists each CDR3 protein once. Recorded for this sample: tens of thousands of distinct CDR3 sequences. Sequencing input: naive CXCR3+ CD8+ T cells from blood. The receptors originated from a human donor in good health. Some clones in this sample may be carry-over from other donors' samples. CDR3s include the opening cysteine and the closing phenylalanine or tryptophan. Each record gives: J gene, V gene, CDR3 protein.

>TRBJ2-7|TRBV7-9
CASSFGVPYEQYF
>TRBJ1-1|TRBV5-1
CASSLAWGFSTEAFF
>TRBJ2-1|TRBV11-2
CASSLEGLAAEEQFF
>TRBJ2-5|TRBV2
CASQEPGSGETQYF
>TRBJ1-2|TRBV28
CASSLGWKVHGYTF
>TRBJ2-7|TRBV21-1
CASNKDPEGGYEQYF
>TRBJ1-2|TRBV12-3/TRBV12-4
CASSNKPGPNNYGYTF
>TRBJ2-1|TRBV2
CASERSYNEQFF
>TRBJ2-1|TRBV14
CASSQGKFDEQFF
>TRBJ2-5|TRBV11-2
CASSEGFSVQETQYF
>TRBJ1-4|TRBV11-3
CASSLTTDYEKLFF
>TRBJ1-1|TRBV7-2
CASSLGVLEAFF
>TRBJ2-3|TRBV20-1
CSAPTSGGLPTDTQYF
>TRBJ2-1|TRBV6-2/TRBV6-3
CASREEPLSSYNEQFF
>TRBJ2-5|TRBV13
CASSSVTSGRKETQYF
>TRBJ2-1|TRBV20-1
CSADVGGVYNEQFF
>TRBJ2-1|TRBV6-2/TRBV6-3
CASSLMSYNEQFF
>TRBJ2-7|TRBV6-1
CASSESTRHYEQYF
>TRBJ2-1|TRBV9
CASSVPQKGGENNEQFF
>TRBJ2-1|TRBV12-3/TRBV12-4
CASSSPSNEQFF
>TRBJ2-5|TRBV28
CASSGRGQGETQYF
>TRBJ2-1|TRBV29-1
CSVESIGAGSSYNEQFF
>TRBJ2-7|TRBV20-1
CSARRDRVYYEQYF
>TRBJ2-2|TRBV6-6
CASSSTGEGGELFF
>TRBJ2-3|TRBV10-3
CAISEISDFGRTYTDTQYF
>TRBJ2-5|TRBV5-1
CASSLEGRTGHETQYF
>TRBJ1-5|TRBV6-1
CASSEAYRYSNQPQHF
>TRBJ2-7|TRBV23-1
CASSPIYEQYF
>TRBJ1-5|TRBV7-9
CASSFIGQGRQPQHF
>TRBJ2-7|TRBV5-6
CASSYGTGSGEQYF
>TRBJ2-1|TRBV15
CATSSHRLRDLYNEQFF
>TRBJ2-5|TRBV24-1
CATSSSAGVETQYF
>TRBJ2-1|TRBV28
CASSWTAWREANEQFF
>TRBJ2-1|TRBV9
CASSVEGGSYNEQFF
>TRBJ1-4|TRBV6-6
CASRRQGAGTNEKLFF
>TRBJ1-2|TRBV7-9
CASSLKRPDNYGYTF
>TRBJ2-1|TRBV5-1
CASSPGDRHYNEQFF
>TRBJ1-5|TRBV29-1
CSVRQGNQPQHF
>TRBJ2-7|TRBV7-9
CASSQGGSYEQYF
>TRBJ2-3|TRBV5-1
CASSLGWSADTQYF
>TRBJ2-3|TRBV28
CASTDPPGLRVTDTQYF
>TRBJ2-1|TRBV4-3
CASRGGNEQFF
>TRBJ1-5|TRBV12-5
CASGLTGTRDQPQHF
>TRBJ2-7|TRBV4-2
CASSLWDEQYF
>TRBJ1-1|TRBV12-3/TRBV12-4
CASSPNTEAFF
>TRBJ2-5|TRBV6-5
CASSSSGQYQETQYF
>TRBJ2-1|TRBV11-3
CASSLTGYLYNEQFF
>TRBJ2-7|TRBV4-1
CASSQEGSYEQYF
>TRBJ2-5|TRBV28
CASSLVAQETQYF
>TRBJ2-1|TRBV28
CASSPYLGEWEQFF
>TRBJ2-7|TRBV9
CASSDHYGTGREQYF
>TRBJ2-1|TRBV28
CASSSLAGYNEQFF
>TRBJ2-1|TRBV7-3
CASSLDQLSSYNEQFF
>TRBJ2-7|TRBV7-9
CASEGAPRNEQYF
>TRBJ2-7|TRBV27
CASSKSFAGTSAYYEQYF
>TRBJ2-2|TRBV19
CATQILANTGELFF
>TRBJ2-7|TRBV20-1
CSARLAGVYEQYF
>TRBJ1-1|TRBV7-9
CASSNRPGQLKTEAFF
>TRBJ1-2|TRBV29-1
CSVETDPRTGVVYTF
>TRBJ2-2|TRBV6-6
CATQEDRNTYTGEQFF